This entry lists 25 T cell receptor beta chains sequenced from one sample in a study of cytomegalovirus exposure and HLA in healthy donors. The primer mix had 60 Vbeta and 13 Jbeta primers. Using immunoSEQ multiplex PCR, the repertoire was profiled, and TCRdb retains in-frame clones only, with some absent. The table includes tens of thousands of clones, 65% to 70% detected once. Sequencing used PBMCs. The source of these receptors is a man aged 40-50 years in good health and CMV-seropositive.

V is TRBV9 and J is TRBJ2-7; 15 bases line up with TRBD2. CDR3 length: 18 residues. The J segment lost 6 bases and the V segment lost 3 bases, leaving 13 bases of the junction unmatched. Germline CDR1 SGDLS, CDR2 YYNGEE. The CDR3 region has the DNA TGTGCCAGCAGCGCCGACGGGACTAGCGGGGGGTGGAGAGGCGAGCAGTACTTC. It yields the protein CASSADGTSGGWRGEQYF.

The genes are TRBV18 and TRBJ2-1; 10 bases match TRBD2. With V trimmed by 6 bases and J by 9 bases, 8 bases remained unmatched. CDR1 KGHSH and CDR2 LQKENI come from the germline V gene. The CDR3 runs 14 residues. CDR3 protein: CASSLGLARGEQFF. The CDR3 nucleotides read TGTGCCAGCTCTCTGGGACTAGCGCGGGGTGAGCAGTTCTTC. The whole variable domain, filled in from reference TRBV18 and TRBJ2-1, reads NAGVMQNPRHLVRRRGQEARLRCSPMKGHSHVYWYRQLPEEGLKFMVYLQKENIIDESGMPKERFSAEFPKEGPSILRIQQVVRGDSAAYFCASSLGLARGEQFFGPGTRLTVL.

J is TRBJ2-1 and V is TRBV7-9; 8 nucleotides agree with TRBD2. The CDR3 covers 17 residues. CDR1 is SEHNR, CDR2 FQNEAQ, per germline (reference sequence). The V gene end was trimmed by 5 bases and the J gene end by 0 bases; junction bases not matched to a gene: 9. The CDR3 nucleotides read TGTGCCAGCAGCAAGAACCGCGGGGGGTCCTCCTACAATGAGCAGTTCTTC. It codes for CASSKNRGGSSYNEQFF.

Only a few counts were recorded for this clone. This chain uses TRBV5-6 with TRBJ1-6, with D possibly matching TRBD1 (6 bases). The CDR3 has 17 amino acids. Looked up from germline, CDR1 is SGHDT and CDR2 is YYEEEE. Trimming removed 3 bases from V and 7 bases from J, with 20 bases in between. CDR3 protein: CASSYLLGAQGNSPLHF. The CDR3 DNA reads as TGTGCCAGCAGCTACCTCTTGGGGGCACAGGGAAATTCACCCCTCCACTTT.

The chain recombines TRBV28 with TRBJ1-2; TRBD1 is a possible D gene (5 bases). Deletions cut 3 bases from V and 3 bases from J, with 14 bases between. This CDR3 is built from 15 residues. The germline V gene has CDR1 MDHEN and CDR2 SYDVKM. CDR3 nucleotide sequence: TGTGCCAGCAGTTTTGGTGGGACTTTTGACTATGGCTACACCTTC. It specifies CASSFGGTFDYGYTF.

This chain uses TRBV28 with TRBJ1-2; unclear D gene. This CDR3 has 12 amino acids. Germline assignment: CDR1 MDHEN and CDR2 SYDVKM. Trimming left V 5 bases short and J 7 bases short, with 11 bases between. The CDR3 nucleotides read TGTGCCAGCAGTGAGGCCCGGCCTGGCTACACCTTC. Residues: CASSEARPGYTF.

This clone occurred once. The J gene is TRBJ2-1, the V gene TRBV29-1; 10 nucleotides line up with TRBD1. Looked up from germline, CDR1 is SQVTM and CDR2 is ANQGSEA. CDR3 length: 14 amino acids. V shed 3 bases and J 12 bases; nucleotides not matched to a gene: 11. As DNA, the CDR3 is TGCAGCGTTGATCAAAGCCGAGACAGGGGGCCGCAGTTCTTC. This sequence encodes CSVDQSRDRGPQFF.

The chain links TRBV11-3 to TRBJ1-1; D not resolved. V lost 4 bases and J 4 bases, leaving 10 bases between the germline ends. The length of the CDR3 is 13 residues. CDR1 is SGHNT and CDR2 is YENEEA in the germline V gene. CDR3 protein: CASSYDGSTEAFF. The CDR3 coding sequence is TGTGCCAGCAGCTACGACGGGAGCACTGAAGCTTTCTTT.

The chain employs TRBV7-2 and TRBJ1-4; D is undetermined. The V and J ends lost 3 bases and 0 bases respectively, with 5 bases between them. The CDR3 spans 14 residues. Germline values: CDR1 SGHTA, CDR2 FQGNSA. The CDR3 region is CASSFSATNEKLFF. CDR3 in DNA: TGTGCCAGCAGCTTCAGTGCAACTAATGAAAAACTGTTTTTT. Full variable domain (remainder filled in from reference TRBV7-2 and TRBJ1-4): GAGVSQSPSNKVTEKGKDVELRCDPISGHTALYWYRQSLGQGLEFLIYFQGNSAPDKSGLPSDRFSAERTGGSVSTLTIQRTQQEDSAVYLCASSFSATNEKLFFGSGTQLSVL.

J is TRBJ1-2 and V is TRBV30; 7 nucleotides line up with TRBD1. Germline values: CDR1 GTSNPN, CDR2 SVGIG (reference sequence). This CDR3 has 11 amino acids. The V and J ends lost 6 bases and 5 bases, in that order; junction bases with no gene match: 3. This CDR3 is CACKQGYGYTF. Written as DNA, the CDR3 is TGTGCCTGTAAACAGGGGTATGGCTACACCTTC.

The chain carries TRBV18 and TRBJ1-1; weak D call: TRBD1 (5 bases). CDR3 size: 14 residues. V lost 2 bases to trimming and J lost 1 base, with 8 bases between them. CDR1 KGHSH and CDR2 LQKENI come from the germline V gene. The CDR3 DNA reads TGTGCCAGCTCACCAGACACAGGGAACACTGAAGCTTTCTTT. Residues: CASSPDTGNTEAFF.

The rearrangement uses TRBV29-1 and TRBJ1-1; no clear D gene. Trimming removed 4 bases at V and 11 bases at J, with 11 bases between. Per germline, CDR1 SQVTM and CDR2 ANQGSEA. The CDR3 totals 10 residues. In DNA, the CDR3 is TGCAGCGTTGTCCAGGATGCGGCTTTCTTT. Encoded protein: CSVVQDAAFF.

The chain is built from TRBV27 and TRBJ2-7, with 12 bases that match TRBD2. The germline V gene has CDR1 MNHEY and CDR2 SMNVEV (reference sequence). The trim removed 4 bases at V and 2 bases at J, leaving 9 bases unmatched. The CDR3 sequence is 17 residues long. In DNA form, the CDR3 reads TGTGCCAGCAGTTCCCGGGTGACTAGCGGGAGTACCTACGAGCAGTACTTC. This gives the protein CASSSRVTSGSTYEQYF.

This chain uses TRBV7-3 with TRBJ1-1, with TRBD1 matching over 9 bases. This CDR3 region has 15 residues. V was clipped by 5 bases and J by 1 base; unmatched bases: 5. Germline V gene data show CDR1 as SGHTA and CDR2 as FQGTGA. CDR3: CASSPTGGENTEAFF. Written as DNA, the CDR3 is TGTGCCAGCAGCCCGACAGGGGGAGAGAACACTGAAGCTTTCTTT.

This chain uses TRBV7-3 with TRBJ2-1, with 7 bases matching TRBD2. In germline, CDR1 is SGHTA, CDR2 FQGTGA. V gave up 5 bases and J gave up 2 bases; unmatched junction bases: 12. This CDR3 spans 17 amino acids. The CDR3 reads CASSLQAGSGTYNEQFF. The CDR3 DNA follows: TGTGCCAGCAGCCTCCAAGCGGGGAGCGGGACCTACAATGAGCAGTTCTTC.

V is TRBV5-1 and J is TRBJ2-3; 7 bases align to TRBD1. Trimming removed 3 bases from V and 3 bases from J; junction bases left unmatched: 7. Germline loops: CDR1 SGHRS, CDR2 YFSETQ. The CDR3 is 15 amino acids. CDR3 coding DNA: TGCGCCAGCAGCTCCAGACAGGGTGAAACAGATACGCAGTATTTT. It yields the protein CASSSRQGETDTQYF.

The CDR3 coding sequence is TGTGCCAGCAGTCCCCTAGCGGGGGACACAGATACGCAGTATTTT. This sequence encodes CASSPLAGDTDTQYF. The V call is TRBV6-1, the J call TRBJ2-3; 10 bases align to TRBD2. This CDR3 spans 15 amino acids. V lost 5 bases, J lost 2 bases, and 4 bases stayed unmatched. Looked up from germline, CDR1 is MNHNS and CDR2 is SASEGT.

The genes are TRBV15 and TRBJ1-4; D is unresolved. There are 20 residues in the CDR3. V was shortened by 2 bases and J by 0 bases, with 22 bases between the two germline ends. Looked up from germline, CDR1 is LNHNV and CDR2 is YYDKDF (reference sequence). CDR3 amino acids: CATSRQRDGRLFSTNEKLFF. As DNA, the CDR3 is TGTGCCACCAGCAGACAAAGGGATGGGAGGCTGTTTTCAACTAATGAAAAACTGTTTTTT. Drawing the rest from reference TRBV15 and TRBJ1-4, the complete variable domain is DAMVIQNPRYQVTQFGKPVTLSCSQTLNHNVMYWYQQKSSQAPKLLFHYYDKDFNNEADTPDNFQSRRPNTSFCFLDIRSPGLGDTAMYLCATSRQRDGRLFSTNEKLFFGSGTQLSVL.

The rearrangement joins TRBV4-1 to TRBJ2-7; 7 positions match TRBD1. In germline, CDR1 is MGHRA, CDR2 YSYEKL. Trimming took 1 base from V and 6 from J; bases not matched to a gene: 15. The CDR3 spans 17 residues. CDR3 amino acids: CASSQGPLTGVGGEQYF. DNA for the CDR3: TGCGCCAGCAGCCAAGGCCCTTTAACAGGGGTAGGTGGCGAGCAGTACTTC.

This clone was detected a few times. The chain couples TRBV2 to TRBJ1-1, with no clear D. This CDR3 spans 11 amino acids. Between the trimmed V and J ends, which lost 8 bases and 5 bases, there was a span of 9 bases. Germline-derived CDR1 and CDR2 are SNHLY and FYNNEI. The CDR3 region is CASVLSTEAFF. The CDR3 coding sequence is TGTGCCAGCGTCCTATCGACTGAAGCTTTCTTT.

The chain recombines TRBV9 with TRBJ1-1; D unclear. The germline V gene has CDR1 SGDLS and CDR2 YYNGEE. V shed 0 bases and J shed 7 bases, with 7 bases lying between them. The CDR3 contains 12 residues. This CDR3 is CASSVVTGEAFF. CDR3 coding DNA: TGTGCCAGCAGCGTAGTCACCGGTGAAGCTTTCTTT.

This clone was recorded a few times. The chain is built from TRBV5-4 and TRBJ2-3; TRBD2 agrees at 12 bases. Germline V gene lookup returns CDR1 SGHNT and CDR2 YYREEE (reference sequence). The CDR3 is 17 amino acids. V shed 0 bases, J shed 4 bases, and the junction held 6 bases outside the gene matches. This CDR3 is CASSLGGGLAGSDTQYF. The CDR3 DNA is TGTGCCAGCAGCTTGGGGGGAGGACTAGCGGGATCAGATACGCAGTATTTT. Combining the CDR3 with reference TRBV5-4 and TRBJ2-3 gives the whole variable domain ETGVTQSPTHLIKTRGQQVTLRCSSQSGHNTVSWYQQALGQGPQFIFQYYREEENGRGNFPPRFSGLQFPNYSSELNVNALELDDSALYLCASSLGGGLAGSDTQYFGPGTRLTVL.

The chain recombines TRBV9 with TRBJ2-7, with 8 bases matching TRBD2. J gave up 4 bases and V 4 bases, and 10 bases lay outside the gene matches. Germline CDR1 and CDR2: SGDLS and YYNGEE. The CDR3 totals 15 residues. This chain's CDR3 is CASSPGAGGRYEQYF. The CDR3 DNA reads TGTGCCAGCAGCCCCGGGGCGGGGGGCAGATACGAGCAGTACTTC.

This clone was counted a few times. The chain has TRBV7-6 and TRBJ2-2; TRBD2 matches 8 bases. The CDR3 is 17 residues long. In germline, CDR1 is SGHVS, CDR2 FNYEAQ. V lost 1 base, J lost 8 bases, and 12 bases stayed unmatched. For the CDR3, the DNA is TGTGCCAGCAGCTTAGAGGGGACTAGTGCCATAACGGGGGAGCTGTTTTTT. Protein: CASSLEGTSAITGELFF.

In this sample, this clone turned up a few times. The chain couples TRBV19 to TRBJ1-1; 11 bases map to TRBD1. The CDR3 is made up of 13 amino acids. V dropped 8 bases and J dropped 6; count of bases not matched to a gene: 5. Looked up from germline, CDR1 is LNHDA and CDR2 is SQIVND (reference sequence). The CDR3 bases are TGTGCCAGTCGGGACAGGGGGATCCCTGAAGCTTTCTTT. Translation: CASRDRGIPEAFF.